This T cell receptor (beta chain) was captured by sequencing in a study of shared clonotypes between healthy human individuals. Assay runs were performed at deep level. The repertoire was sequenced with immunoSEQ multiplex PCR; TCRdb's copy has only in-frame clones and lacks some. Of 2 million to 2.5 million clones listed, 85% to 95% were seen once; the top ten hold 0.39%. Trimming took off 5 bases at V and 4 bases at J, with 8 bases between the two ends. The CDR3 has 12 residues. The germline gives CDR1 MNHNS, CDR2 SASEGT. Study-wide points: Non-shared clonotypes had lower generation probabilities than those shared by all four donors. Relative to memory subsets, naive subsets generally showed larger estimated richness. Four donors had about 5% of their naive CD4 clonotypes in common.

Note on this clone: Its antigen is not identified.

The receptor comes from a man between 18 and 29 years old in good health. Some clones in this sample may be carry-over from other donors' samples. Sequencing was done on a sample of naive CD4+ T cells from PBMCs. Subset given: CD45RA+ positively selected. V is TRBV6-1 and J is TRBJ1-2; no reliable D call. The CDR3, as DNA: TGTGCCAGCAGTTTACAGTTCTATGGCTACACCTTC. Protein sequence: CASSLQFYGYTF.